A selection of T cell receptor beta chains follows, all from one sample in a study of shared clonotypes between healthy human individuals. Some clones are missing from TCRdb's copy, which holds only in-frame ones; the method was immunoSEQ multiplex PCR. The sample consists of about 700,000 clones, around 90% of them appearing once. Specimen: naive CD8+ T cells sorted from blood. The origin of the receptors is a man in his thirties or forties in good health. The CDR3 runs from the conserved cysteine through the conserved F or W. Each record gives: CDR3 length, clone size, D gene, J gene, V gene, CDR3 DNA, CDR3 protein. A D gene is named only where the DNA matches it firmly. Clone size is stated in some rows and not others, as once, few, many or a class when expanded.

>15|once|TRBD1|TRBJ2-3|TRBV28
TGTGCCAGCAGTCAATACCGGGACAGCATGAATACGCAGTATTTT
CASSQYRDSMNTQYF
>16|once|TRBD1|TRBJ1-2|TRBV9
TGTGCCAGCAAAACCCGGACAGGGGGCGAGGACTATGGCTACACCTTC
CASKTRTGGEDYGYTF
>15|-|-|TRBJ1-5|TRBV27
TGTGCCAGCAGTCCCGAGTTTATGAGCAATCAGCCCCAGCATTTT
CASSPEFMSNQPQHF
>15|-|-|TRBJ2-7|TRBV6-1
TGTGCCAGCAGACCTAATTGGGGACGGTACACCGAGCAGTACTTC
CASRPNWGRYTEQYF
>17|-|TRBD2|TRBJ2-1|TRBV28
TGTGCCAGCAGTTTACTGGAACTAGCGGGAGTGGGTAATGAGCAGTTCTTC
CASSLLELAGVGNEQFF
>13|-|TRBD1|TRBJ2-2|TRBV29-1
TGCAGCGTTGGACAGGGATGGACCGGGGAGCTGTTTTTT
CSVGQGWTGELFF
>12|-|-|TRBJ2-7|TRBV6-1
TGTGCCAGCAGTGCCTACTCGGACGAGCAGTACTTC
CASSAYSDEQYF
>15|-|-|TRBJ2-7|TRBV6-1
TGTGCCAGCAGTGAAACAGCCCAAATCTCCTACGAGCAGTACTTC
CASSETAQISYEQYF
>10|-|-|TRBJ2-1|TRBV20-1
TGCAGTGCAGGGGCGTATGAGCAGTTCTTC
CSAGAYEQFF
>16|-|-|TRBJ2-3|TRBV4-3
TGCGCCAGCAGCCAAGAAAGTGGGAGGCCGCTAGATACGCAGTATTTT
CASSQESGRPLDTQYF
>14|-|TRBD1|TRBJ2-1|TRBV5-5
TGTGCCAGCAGCACAGGACAGGCTTACAATGAGCAGTTCTTC
CASSTGQAYNEQFF
>14|-|-|TRBJ2-5|TRBV11-2
TGTGCCAGCAGCGTCAACAGGGTTCCGGAGACCCAGTACTTC
CASSVNRVPETQYF
>14|-|TRBD1|TRBJ2-1|TRBV4-3
TGCGCCAGCAGCCAGAGGGACAGCTACAATGAGCAGTTCTTC
CASSQRDSYNEQFF
>18|-|TRBD2|TRBJ2-1|TRBV19
TGTGCCAGTAGTTTTGTGGGACTAGCGGGTGACAATTACAATGAGCAGTTCTTC
CASSFVGLAGDNYNEQFF
>17|-|TRBD2|TRBJ2-7|TRBV27
TGTGCCAGCAGTGAGGGACTAGCGGGAGAGATCTCCTACGAGCAGTACTTC
CASSEGLAGEISYEQYF
>15|-|-|TRBJ1-1|TRBV9
TGTGCCAGCCGTCGGGGGGGACTAGGGAACACTGAAGCTTTCTTT
CASRRGGLGNTEAFF
>15|-|TRBD2|TRBJ2-1|TRBV27
TGTGCCAGCAGCCCTTGGGGACTAGCGAACAATGAGCAGTTCTTC
CASSPWGLANNEQFF
>16|once|TRBD1|TRBJ1-4|TRBV6-5
TGTGCCAGCAGTTACAACCAGGGGGGGGCACGTGAAAAACTGTTTTTT
CASSYNQGGAREKLFF
>15|-|TRBD1|TRBJ2-7|TRBV7-9
TGTGCCAGCAGCCGAGGGACAGAACAACCCTACGAGCAGTACTTC
CASSRGTEQPYEQYF
>17|-|TRBD2|TRBJ2-3|TRBV7-6
TGTGCCAGCAGCTTGAGTACAGCGGGAGGAGTAGAAGATACGCAGTATTTT
CASSLSTAGGVEDTQYF
>14|-|-|TRBJ2-2|TRBV5-1
TGCGCCAGCAGCTTCGAAGAGTTTACCGGGGAGCTGTTTTTT
CASSFEEFTGELFF
>19|-|-|TRBJ2-3|TRBV6-1
TGTGCCAGCAGTGAAGGTCCCCTAGCGAGAACCCCTAGCACAGATACGCAGTATTTT
CASSEGPLARTPSTDTQYF
>14|-|TRBD2|TRBJ2-7|TRBV7-6
TGTGCCAGCAGCTTAGTCGCGGGGGCCTACGAGCAGTACTTC
CASSLVAGAYEQYF
>14|-|-|TRBJ2-7|TRBV7-9
TGTGCCAGCCGCGGATGGGGGGATTTGGACGAGCAGTACTTC
CASRGWGDLDEQYF
>15|-|TRBD1|TRBJ2-1|TRBV12-5
TGTGCTAGTGGCCCTACAGGGGGCGCCTACAATGAGCAGTTCTTC
CASGPTGGAYNEQFF
>16|once|-|TRBJ2-7|TRBV27
TGTGCCAGCAGTCTCCTATTAAGCGGTGGACTCTACGAGCAGTACTTC
CASSLLLSGGLYEQYF
>17|once|TRBD1|TRBJ2-3|TRBV7-3
TGTGCCAGCAGCAAAGGGGGCCGAAGGGAACGAACGGGTACGCAGTATTTT
CASSKGGRRERTGTQYF
>16|-|-|TRBJ2-1|TRBV29-1
TGCAGCGTTGGGGGGACCTCCTTGACTCCCGACAATGAGCAGTTCTTC
CSVGGTSLTPDNEQFF
>14|-|-|TRBJ2-7|TRBV5-1
TGCGCCAGCAGCTTAGGCCAGGAGGGCTACGAGCAGTACTTC
CASSLGQEGYEQYF
>13|-|TRBD1|TRBJ1-2|TRBV9
TGTGCCAGCAGCCCGACTGCAGGGGGTGGCTACACCTTC
CASSPTAGGGYTF
>14|many|TRBD1|TRBJ1-4|TRBV7-9
TGTGCCAGCAGCGCGGGACAGGGTGGTGAAAAACTGTTTTTT
CASSAGQGGEKLFF
>17|-|-|TRBJ2-3|TRBV27
TGTGCCAGCAGTTTATATGGGGGACTGGGGGGAGGAGATACGCAGTATTTT
CASSLYGGLGGGDTQYF
>15|-|-|TRBJ2-7|TRBV6-5
TGTGCCAGCAGTTACTCGCTGGGGAGCTCCTACGAGCAGTACTTC
CASSYSLGSSYEQYF
>15|-|TRBD2|TRBJ2-3|TRBV2
TGTGCCAGCAGGTGGACTAGCGGGAGCGCAGATACGCAGTATTTT
CASRWTSGSADTQYF
>13|-|-|TRBJ1-2|TRBV5-1
TGCGCCAGCAGCTGGACGGGGGGTGATGGCTACACCTTC
CASSWTGGDGYTF
>13|once|-|TRBJ2-7|TRBV25-1
TGTGCCAGCAGTGCCGGTACGGTCGGCGAGCAGTACTTC
CASSAGTVGEQYF
>14|-|-|TRBJ1-1|TRBV28
TGTGCCAGCAGTTTAAAGGGGGACGGCACTGAAGCTTTCTTT
CASSLKGDGTEAFF
>14|-|-|TRBJ2-1|TRBV6-5
TGTGCCAGCACCAGATTCCCTAGCAACAATGAGCAGTTCTTC
CASTRFPSNNEQFF
>15|-|TRBD2|TRBJ2-3|TRBV27
TGTGCCAGCAGTTCAGGGACTAGCGGGAGTAATACGCAGTATTTT
CASSSGTSGSNTQYF
>15|-|TRBD1|TRBJ2-7|TRBV7-9
TGTGCCAGCAGTCCCGACAGGGGGCCCACCTACGAGCAGTACTTC
CASSPDRGPTYEQYF
>14|-|-|TRBJ2-5|TRBV9
TGTGCCAGCAGCGTAGGTGGGGACCTGGAGACCCAGTACTTC
CASSVGGDLETQYF
>14|-|-|TRBJ1-1|TRBV7-9
TGTGCCAGCAGCTCCTCGACTAGCGGTGGTGAAGCTTTCTTT
CASSSSTSGGEAFF
>14|once|-|TRBJ2-7|TRBV27
TGTGCCAGCAGTTTGGGGTCGGATTCCTACGAGCAGTACTTC
CASSLGSDSYEQYF
>16|many|TRBD2|TRBJ2-7|TRBV28
TGTGCCAGCAGTTTATTGACCGGGACTAGTCCCTACGAGCAGTACTTC
CASSLLTGTSPYEQYF
>14|-|-|TRBJ2-7|TRBV6-6
TGTGCCAGCAGTTACTCGGTCTCTAATTACGAGCAGTACTTC
CASSYSVSNYEQYF
>13|-|-|TRBJ2-5|TRBV6-1
TGTGCCAGCAGTGAGCTGGACCAAGAGACCCAGTACTTC
CASSELDQETQYF
>17|-|TRBD2|TRBJ2-3|TRBV5-8
TGTGCCAGCAGCCAAAGACTAGCGGGAGGCGGCACAGATACGCAGTATTTT
CASSQRLAGGGTDTQYF
>15|few|TRBD2|TRBJ2-7|TRBV19
TGTGCCAGTAGTATAAATAGCGGGATATCCTACGAGCAGTACTTC
CASSINSGISYEQYF
>14|-|-|TRBJ2-3|TRBV7-9
TGTGCCAGCAGCTTAGCGGGAGCGGCAGATACGCAGTATTTT
CASSLAGAADTQYF
>15|once|-|TRBJ2-3|TRBV7-9
TGTGCCAGCAGCTTAACTGCCACTAGCACAGATACGCAGTATTTT
CASSLTATSTDTQYF
>21|-|-|TRBJ2-1|TRBV2
TGTGCCAGCCTCAATGATATAAATCAAGGGGAAACCAGGGCAGCCTACAATGAGCAGTTCTTC
CASLNDINQGETRAAYNEQFF
>15|-|-|TRBJ2-2|TRBV5-4
TGTGCCAGCAGCTTGGGGGCGGGTAACACCGGGGAGCTGTTTTTT
CASSLGAGNTGELFF
>15|-|-|TRBJ2-6|TRBV4-1
TGCGCCAGCAGCCAAGCCGGGCCTGGGGCCAACGTCCTGACTTTC
CASSQAGPGANVLTF
>16|-|-|TRBJ1-4|TRBV7-9
TGTGCCAGCAGCTTAGCCACACCCCCAACTAATGAAAAACTGTTTTTT
CASSLATPPTNEKLFF
>15|-|TRBD1|TRBJ2-7|TRBV27
TGTGCCAGCAGTTTATTTGGGACAGGGGGCTACGAGCAGTACTTC
CASSLFGTGGYEQYF
>15|-|TRBD1|TRBJ1-5|TRBV7-9
TGTGCCAGCAGCCGAGGACAGGGCCTAAATCAGCCCCAGCATTTT
CASSRGQGLNQPQHF
>14|-|TRBD1|TRBJ1-2|TRBV28
TGTGCCAGCAGTTTCCCAAGACAGGGGTTTGGCTACACCTTC
CASSFPRQGFGYTF
>14|-|TRBD1|TRBJ1-3|TRBV2
TGTGCCAGCAGTTCCAGGGGGCCTGGAAACACCATATATTTT
CASSSRGPGNTIYF